Presented here are 8 T cell receptor beta chains from one specimen sequenced in a study of T cells in Graves' hyperthyroidism and ophthalmopathy. Authors of the study amplified TCR beta CDR3 regions from RNA transcripts. HTBI primers drove first-round RT-PCR of the TCR CDR3. TCRdb processed the multiplex PCR reads anew with MiXCR; each CDR3 protein has one entry. The table records around 600,000 distinct CDR3 sequences, approximately 15% of them present only once. The sequenced sample consisted of blood. The receptors shown here come from a woman aged 18-29 years with Graves' ophthalmopathy.

The V gene is TRBV20-1, the J gene TRBJ1-1, with D perhaps matching TRBD1 (5 bases). Per germline, CDR1 DFQATT and CDR2 SNEGSKA (reference sequence). V was cut by 0 bases and J by 13 bases, with 21 bases left in between. The CDR3 consists of 14 residues. The CDR3: CSARDPHGGRLGFF. CDR3 DNA: TGCAGTGCTAGAGATCCTCATGGGGGTCGTTTAGGTTTCTTT.

The J gene is TRBJ2-1, the V gene TRBV5-8; 8 bases match TRBD2. CDR1 SGHTS and CDR2 YDEGEE come from the germline V gene. V trimming: 0 bases; J trimming: 0 bases; junction bases outside the gene matches: 11. This CDR3 is built from 19 residues. CDR3 region: CASSLDLFPAGVSYNEQFF. The CDR3 DNA follows: TGTGCCAGCAGCTTGGACCTCTTCCCAGCGGGAGTCTCCTACAATGAGCAGTTCTTC.

The rearrangement joins TRBV6-5 to TRBJ1-3; no firm D call. CDR1 is MNHEY and CDR2 is SVGAGI in the germline V gene. CDR3 length: 14 residues. V dropped 2 bases and J dropped 0 bases, with 5 bases sitting between them. CDR3 in amino acids: CASSYGFSGNTIYF. The CDR3 bases are TGTGCCAGCAGTTACGGGTTCTCTGGAAACACCATATATTTT.

Turning to this clonotype: A much larger clone differs from this one at a single base, so this may be a read error. The V and J genes are TRBV6-1 and TRBJ1-5; TRBD1 matches 8 bases. There are 14 residues in the CDR3. CDR1 MNHNS and CDR2 SASEGT come from the germline V gene. The V segment lost 10 bases and the J segment 4 bases; nucleotides outside the gene matches: 9. The CDR3 loop is CATHRGCSNQPQHF. CDR3 nucleotides: TGTGCCACCCACAGGGGGTGTAGTAATCAGCCCCAGCATTTT.

At least ten counts were recorded for this clonotype. The chain joins TRBV13 to TRBJ2-7; a weak D match, TRBD2 (5 bases). This CDR3 has 13 amino acids. The germline V gene encodes CDR1 PRHDT and CDR2 FYEKMQ (reference sequence). V lost 5 bases and J lost 1, with 9 bases in between. This chain's CDR3 is CASSPGMSYEQYF. CDR3 nucleotide sequence: TGTGCCAGCAGCCCCGGGATGTCCTACGAGCAGTACTTC.

Remarks on this clonotype: The junction differs from germline at one of its ends, possibly a read error. The chain uses TRBV18 and TRBJ1-4, with 7 bases that match TRBD1. Germline V gene data show CDR1 as KGHSH and CDR2 as LQKENI. This CDR3 contains 18 residues. The CDR3 nucleotides read TGTGCCAGCTCACCGTGGACAGGCACGGGGGCAACTAATGGAAAACTGTTTTTT. Translation gives CASSPWTGTGATNGKLFF.

Many counts were recorded for this clonotype. The chain combines TRBV24-1 with TRBJ2-3, with D possibly being TRBD2 (5 bases). Germline loops: CDR1 KGHDR, CDR2 SFDVKD. The CDR3 has 16 amino acids. Between the trimmed V and J ends, which lost 1 base and 6 bases, there was a span of 16 bases. The CDR3 bases are TGTGCCACCAGTGATTTTACCGCGGGCCAAGCGGATACGCAGTATTTT. This gives the protein CATSDFTAGQADTQYF.

The chain combines TRBV20-1 with TRBJ2-5; 7 nucleotides match TRBD1. This CDR3 is 12 amino acids long. The germline gives CDR1 DFQATT, CDR2 SNEGSKA (reference sequence). The trim removed 5 bases at V and 0 bases at J, leaving 0 bases unmatched. As DNA, the CDR3 is TGCAGTGCTCAGGGGGACCAAGAGACCCAGTACTTC. It specifies CSAQGDQETQYF.